Here is one TCR beta chain with its context. These data belong to a study of blood T cell repertoires in COVID-19. The protocol was immunoSEQ multiplex PCR, while the TCRdb copy is restricted to in-frame clones and leaves out a portion. The sample lists roughly 360,000 clones; approximately 77% were seen once. This CDR3 is 15 amino acids long. From germline, CDR1 is LNHDA and CDR2 SQIVND (reference sequence). V was shortened by 1 base and J by 3 bases, with 10 bases between the two germline ends. The receptor was isolated from a human donor with acute or convalescent COVID-19. The donor label of this sample is uncertain. The gene calls are TRBV19 and TRBJ1-5, with D possibly being TRBD1 (6 bases). Sequencing was done on a sample of peripheral blood. CDR3 bases: TGTGCCAGTAGTATAGTTCACAGGGCCAATCAGCCCCAGCATTTT. It translates to CASSIVHRANQPQHF. The full variable domain, with the rest looked up from reference TRBV19 and TRBJ1-5, is DGGITQSPKYLFRKEGQNVTLSCEQNLNHDAMYWYRQDPGQGLRLIYYSQIVNDFQKGDIAEGYSVSREKKESFPLTVTSAQKNPTAFYLCASSIVHRANQPQHFGDGTRLSIL.